Included here is one T cell receptor (beta chain) sequence, with context. Generated by immunoSEQ multiplex PCR, the TCRdb table keeps only in-frame clones and is missing some. In the table there are over 150,000 clones, roughly 80% of which are singletons. This entry comes from a study of blood T cell repertoires in COVID-19. This clonotype was sampled from an elderly woman with COVID-19, enrolled during active disease. Material: peripheral blood.

The chain's CDR3 is CASSLSTGIGGYTF. The CDR3 nucleotides read TGTGCCAGCAGTTTATCGACAGGGATCGGTGGCTACACCTTC. The V gene is TRBV27, the J gene TRBJ1-2; 7 bases fit TRBD1. This CDR3 comprises 14 residues. V lost 0 bases to trimming and J lost 7 bases; unmatched junction nucleotides: 5. CDR1 and CDR2 (germline): MNHEY, SMNVEV (reference sequence).